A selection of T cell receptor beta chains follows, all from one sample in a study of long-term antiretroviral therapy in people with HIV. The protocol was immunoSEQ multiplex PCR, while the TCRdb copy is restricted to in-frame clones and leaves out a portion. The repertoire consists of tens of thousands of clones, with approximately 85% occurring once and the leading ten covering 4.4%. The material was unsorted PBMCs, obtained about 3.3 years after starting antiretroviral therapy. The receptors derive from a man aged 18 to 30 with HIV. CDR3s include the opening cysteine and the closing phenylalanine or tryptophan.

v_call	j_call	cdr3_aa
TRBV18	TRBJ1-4	CASSPNLQGGEKLFF
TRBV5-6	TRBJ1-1	CASSFRRTMNTEAFF
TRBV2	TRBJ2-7	CASSGDREYEQYF
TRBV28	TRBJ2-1	CASSQRVSYNEQFF
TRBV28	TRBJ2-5	CASEESGRGAETQYF
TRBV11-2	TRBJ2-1	CASSLGKSSYNEQFF
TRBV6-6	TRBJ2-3	CASIRVGSTDTQYF
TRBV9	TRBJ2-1	CASSFQGTYNEQFF
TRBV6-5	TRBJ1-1	CASSYSWTPGGTEAFF
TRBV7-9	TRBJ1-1	CASSPGHLNTEAFF
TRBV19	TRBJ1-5	CASRLRFNQPQHF
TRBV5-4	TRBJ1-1	CASSSGRMNTEAFF
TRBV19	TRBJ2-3	CASSIVWLDTQYF
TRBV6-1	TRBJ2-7	CGAGGFGYEQYF
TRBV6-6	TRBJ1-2	CASSYSGTSSSGYTF
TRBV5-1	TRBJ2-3	CASSPGLGTDTQYF
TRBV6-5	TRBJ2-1	CASSPGTGKYEQFF
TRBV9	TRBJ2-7	CASSPQESPLYEQYF
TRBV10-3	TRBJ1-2	CAISLHRDSSNYGYTF
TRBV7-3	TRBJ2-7	CAGTASGSSAARYEQYF
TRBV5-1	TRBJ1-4	CASSLLGGDEKLFF
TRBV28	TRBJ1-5	CASSSMGSPLGQPQHF
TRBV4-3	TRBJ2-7	CASSLGVGEGYYEQYF
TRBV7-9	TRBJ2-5	CASSFRNEETQYF
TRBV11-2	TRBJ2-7	CASSLERGISYEQYF
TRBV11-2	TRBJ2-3	CASSDPRDRYLDTQYF
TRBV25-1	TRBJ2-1	CASSGSGYEQFF
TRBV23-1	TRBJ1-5	CASKERDRGNQPQHF